The T cell receptor beta chain described here comes from a study of cytomegalovirus exposure and HLA in healthy donors. Background on the study: Inside one of the first data releases sat about 85 million unique TCRs taken from HLA-typed donors. Study outcomes and limitations: Most CMV-associated TCR beta chains were later found to appear HLA-restricted.

Notes on this clone: Its antigen remains unknown.

Germline-derived CDR1 and CDR2 are SGHTA and FQGNSA. This CDR3 is 16 amino acids long. V dropped 5 bases and J dropped 7; count of bases not matched to a gene: 14. Both 60 Vbeta primers and 13 Jbeta primers went into the PCR. Produced via immunoSEQ multiplex PCR; TCRdb's table is partial and in-frame only. Here the sample table reports about 48,000 clones. Donors consisted of healthy bone marrow donors. The clonotype was recovered from a male donor in good health and CMV-seropositive. The chain is built from TRBV7-2 and TRBJ2-1; 7 bases are shared with TRBD2. Sequencing was done on a sample of PBMCs. The CDR3 DNA reads as TGTGCCAGCAGCCAGGTCCCTAGCGGCAAATGGAATGAGCAGTTCTTC. Its protein is CASSQVPSGKWNEQFF.